This T cell receptor beta chain emerged from a study of T cells after yellow fever vaccination. Study conclusions and caveats: Subsequent booster samples again held most clones from primary vaccination (96% CD4, just under 90% CD8).

A 5'RACE template-switching step, the method used to make TCR cDNA, added a universal primer site and UMIs. One entry per CDR3 protein, called by TCRdb with MiXCR from the 5' RACE reads. The sample has 160,000 or so distinct CDR3 sequences, more than 5.5% seen once. As regards this clonotype: Its target is not known.

Trimming took 4 bases from V and 4 from J, leaving 5 bases between them. Germline V gene sequence: CDR1 SGDLS, CDR2 YYNGEE. The CDR3 sequence is 12 residues long. The TCR originated in a man between 18 and 29 years old who received the YFV17D yellow fever vaccine. The starting material was CD4+ T cells sorted from PBMCs, obtained about 5 days after the first yellow fever vaccination. The chain couples TRBV9 to TRBJ2-2, with no clear D. CDR3 amino acids: CASSKFTGELFF. In nucleotides, the CDR3 is TGTGCCAGCAGCAAATTCACCGGGGAGCTGTTTTTT.